The present T cell receptor beta chain was sequenced within a study of blood T cell repertoires in COVID-19. Original analysis: The authors estimated nucleated cell counts from reference gene primer amplification. Assay used: immunoSEQ multiplex PCR; TCRdb lists only in-frame clones, some missing. V and J calls and clone size are given by that table; D and trimming were obtained from the DNA. The table lists about 190,000 clones, 75% to 90% of them singletons. The CDR3 is 13 residues long. V lost 4 bases, J lost 6 bases, and 3 bases stayed unmatched. Germline V lookup: CDR1 SGDLS, CDR2 YYNGEE. Sequenced: peripheral blood. This receptor was identified in a man between 25 and 39 years old with acute or convalescent COVID-19. The gene calls are TRBV9 and TRBJ2-2, with 7 nucleotides matching TRBD1. CDR3 coding DNA: TGTGCCAGCAGCAACACAGGGGCCGGGGAGCTGTTTTTT. As protein: CASSNTGAGELFF.